This passage covers 28 T cell receptor beta chains from one sample sequenced in a study of cytomegalovirus exposure and HLA in healthy donors. The PCR employed 60 Vbeta primers together with 13 Jbeta primers. Measured with immunoSEQ multiplex PCR; TCRdb has only the in-frame clones, and not every one. Among 120,000 or so clones, over 65% were seen once, and the ten largest hold roughly 6.3%. The sample comprised PBMCs. Receptor source: a woman between 40 and 50 years old in good health and CMV-seronegative.

This clone was detected a few times. The DNA of the CDR3 is TGTGCCAGCAGCTTCACCTCCGGGACAGTGCCCACAGATACGCAGTATTTT. Its protein product is CASSFTSGTVPTDTQYF. This chain uses TRBV5-6 with TRBJ2-3; 7 bases match TRBD1. Trimming at V came to 2 bases and at J to 2 bases, leaving 11 bases not matched to a gene. This CDR3 comprises 17 residues. The germline CDR1 and CDR2 sequences are SGHDT and YYEEEE.

The chain is built from TRBV4-1 and TRBJ2-2; possibly TRBD1 for D (6 bases). This CDR3 comprises 16 residues. With 4 bases removed from V and 2 bases from J, the gap between germline ends came to 14 bases. The germline CDR1 and CDR2 sequences are MGHRA and YSYEKL. The CDR3 sequence: CASSRRTDTNTGELFF. The CDR3 DNA sequence: TGCGCCAGCAGCCGTCGGACAGACACAAACACCGGGGAGCTGTTTTTT.

The gene calls are TRBV28 and TRBJ2-5; 8 bases are a match to TRBD1. The length of the CDR3 is 14 residues. V was pared by 2 bases and J by 5 bases, with 4 bases of the junction left unmatched. CDR1 is MDHEN, CDR2 SYDVKM, per germline. For the CDR3, the DNA is TGTGCCAGCAGTTTACAGGACAGGGAGGAGACCCAGTACTTC. Amino acids: CASSLQDREETQYF.

This chain joins TRBV9 and TRBJ1-1; no definite D call. CDR1 SGDLS and CDR2 YYNGEE come from the germline V gene. The CDR3 runs 14 residues. V was trimmed by 0 bases and J by 1 base, leaving 7 bases between them. CDR3 loop: CASSVDAQNTEAFF. DNA of the CDR3: TGTGCCAGCAGCGTAGACGCACAGAACACTGAAGCTTTCTTT.

The chain recombines TRBV5-4 with TRBJ2-3, with TRBD2 matching over 14 bases. The CDR3 sequence is 16 residues long. Germline CDR1 is SGHNT and CDR2 is YYREEE (reference sequence). V shed 4 bases, J shed 2 bases, and the junction held 3 bases outside the gene matches. The CDR3: CASSAGLAGVTDTQYF. The CDR3 coding sequence is TGTGCCAGCAGCGCGGGACTAGCGGGAGTCACAGATACGCAGTATTTT.

The chain employs TRBV9 and TRBJ2-1, with 9 bases lining up with TRBD2. Germline-derived CDR1 and CDR2 are SGDLS and YYNGEE. The CDR3 consists of 18 residues. J gave up 1 base and V 0 bases, and 8 bases lay outside the gene matches. CDR3 region: CASSVESSGRRSYNEQFF. The DNA of the CDR3 is TGTGCCAGCAGCGTAGAGAGTAGCGGGAGAAGGTCCTACAATGAGCAGTTCTTC.

The chain links TRBV27 to TRBJ2-1; D is possibly TRBD2 (5 bases). The CDR3 is 15 residues long. Germline values: CDR1 MNHEY, CDR2 SMNVEV (reference sequence). The V gene lost 6 bases and the J gene lost 0 bases, with 12 bases spanning the gap. The CDR3 region has the DNA TGTGCCAGCAGGGTTACTACTAGCTCCTACAATGAGCAGTTCTTC. It specifies CASRVTTSSYNEQFF.

This chain links TRBV7-8 with TRBJ2-1, with D maybe TRBD2 (7 bases). Trimming took 2 bases from V and 7 from J, leaving 12 bases between them. This CDR3 comprises 14 residues. Germline-derived CDR1 and CDR2 are SGHVS and FQNEAQ. Written as DNA, the CDR3 is TGTGCCAGCAGCTTATTCGGGGGGCTAAATGAGCAGTTCTTC. Its protein is CASSLFGGLNEQFF.

There are a few counts of this clone. The V call is TRBV7-2, the J call TRBJ2-2; 8 nucleotides align to TRBD1. Per germline, CDR1 SGHTA and CDR2 FQGNSA. The ends lost 2 bases at V and 6 bases at J; junction bases unmatched: 8. This CDR3 has 16 amino acids. The CDR3 spells CASSLHGQGGAGELFF. In DNA form, the CDR3 reads TGTGCCAGCAGCTTACACGGACAGGGAGGCGCCGGGGAGCTGTTTTTT. The full variable domain, rest sourced from reference TRBV7-2 and TRBJ2-2, is GAGVSQSPSNKVTEKGKDVELRCDPISGHTALYWYRQSLGQGLEFLIYFQGNSAPDKSGLPSDRFSAERTGGSVSTLTIQRTQQEDSAVYLCASSLHGQGGAGELFFGEGSRLTVL.

This clone was seen just once. This sequence joins TRBV7-2 and TRBJ1-2; 8 nucleotides agree with TRBD1. CDR3 size: 14 residues. V was pared by 5 bases and J by 2 bases, with 4 bases of the junction left unmatched. CDR1 and CDR2 from the germline V gene are SGHTA and FQGNSA. The chain's CDR3 is CASSQTGVNYGYTF. For the CDR3, the DNA is TGTGCCAGCAGCCAGACAGGGGTCAACTATGGCTACACCTTC.

Concerning this clone itself: The junction shows a germline mismatch at one end, possibly a read error. This chain links TRBV2 with TRBJ2-2; 8 positions match TRBD1. Germline V CDR1 and CDR2: SNHLY, FYNNEI. This CDR3 is 15 amino acids long. The CDR3 DNA is TGTGCCAACAGTTTGGACAGGGCCCAAACCGGGGAGCTGTTTTTT. Translated: CANSLDRAQTGELFF.

V and J are TRBV4-3 and TRBJ2-7, with 11 positions matching TRBD2. J lost 6 bases, V lost 3 bases, and 7 bases had no gene match. The CDR3 has 15 residues. The V gene's germline CDR1 is LGHNA and CDR2 YSLEER. This CDR3 reads CASSQQLAGVAEQYF. CDR3 nucleotide sequence: TGCGCCAGCAGCCAGCAACTAGCGGGAGTAGCCGAGCAGTACTTC.

The rearrangement links TRBV5-1 to TRBJ2-5; the D gene is possibly TRBD1 (6 bases). Germline CDR1 SGHRS, CDR2 YFSETQ. The CDR3 extends over 14 amino acids. V lost 1 base and J lost 4, with 11 bases in between. The CDR3 reads CASSLQGSGETQYF. CDR3 nucleotides: TGCGCCAGCAGCTTGCAGGGGTCTGGAGAGACCCAGTACTTC. Variable domain in full (rest from reference TRBV5-1 and TRBJ2-5): KAGVTQTPRYLIKTRGQQVTLSCSPISGHRSVSWYQQTPGQGLQFLFEYFSETQRNKGNFPGRFSGRQFSNSRSEMNVSTLELGDSALYLCASSLQGSGETQYFGPGTRLLVL.

This chain uses TRBV7-2 with TRBJ2-5; 8 bases are a match to TRBD1. The DNA end lines up better with TRBJ2-7; the J call may be wrong. Per germline, CDR1 SGHTA and CDR2 FQGNSA. There are 14 residues in the CDR3. As DNA, the CDR3 is TGTGCCAGCAGCTGGGACAGGCCCTACCACGAGCAGTACTTC. This gives the protein CASSWDRPYHEQYF.

The CDR3 DNA is TGTGCCAGCAGCTTAGGGGGGACTTCCCGCCGGGAAAAACTGTTTTTT. This encodes CASSLGGTSRREKLFF. The V and J genes are TRBV7-2 and TRBJ1-4; a weak D match, TRBD1 (5 bases). Germline CDR1 SGHTA, CDR2 FQGNSA. The germline V and J ends were trimmed by 1 base and 8 bases, with 17 bases remaining between them. This CDR3 spans 16 amino acids.

The chain links TRBV6-6 to TRBJ2-7, with 8 bases that match TRBD2. The CDR3 has 16 residues. Germline CDR1 and CDR2: MNHNY and SVGAGI (reference sequence). Trimming took 4 bases from V and 3 from J; bases not matched to a gene: 11. The CDR3 nucleotides read TGTGCCAGCAGTTTATCTGCGGGGGGCTTATTCTACGAGCAGTACTTC. It specifies CASSLSAGGLFYEQYF.

This sequence joins TRBV19 and TRBJ2-2; 8 bases align to TRBD1. The CDR3 is made up of 15 amino acids. With V trimmed by 2 bases and J by 5 bases, 4 bases remained unmatched. Germline V lookup: CDR1 LNHDA, CDR2 SQIVND (reference sequence). The CDR3 coding sequence is TGTGCCAGTAGTATAATGGGGACAGGAACCGGGGAGCTGTTTTTT. Its translation: CASSIMGTGTGELFF.

This clone was seen only a few times. The rearrangement joins TRBV28 to TRBJ2-7; 8 nucleotides match TRBD2. Unmatched junction bases numbered 4, after V lost 6 bases and J lost 0 bases. The CDR3 is 14 residues long. CDR1 is MDHEN, CDR2 SYDVKM, per germline. CDR3 amino acids: CASSRLAGSYEQYF. The DNA for the CDR3 is TGTGCCAGCAGCCGTCTAGCGGGCTCCTACGAGCAGTACTTC.

The chain couples TRBV7-3 to TRBJ1-2; D perhaps matches TRBD1 (6 bases). Germline lookup yields CDR1 SGHTA and CDR2 FQGTGA. V shed 2 bases and J shed 4 bases, with 8 bases lying between them. This CDR3 is 13 amino acids long. CDR3 DNA sequence: TGTGCCAGCAGCTTACAGGGGTCCTATGGCTACACCTTC. Translating gives CASSLQGSYGYTF.

This chain joins TRBV18 and TRBJ2-5; 9 nucleotides agree with TRBD2. The CDR3 runs to 16 residues. Germline V lookup: CDR1 KGHSH, CDR2 LQKENI. Trimming took 3 bases from V and 2 from J; bases not matched to a gene: 7. The CDR3 nucleotides read TGTGCCAGCTCACCCCGGGATAGCGGGGGACAAGAGACCCAGTACTTC. Translated: CASSPRDSGGQETQYF.

The DNA for the CDR3 is TGTGCCAGCAGTGTGGAGGGGGCGGGACAGCCCCAGCATTTT. This translates into CASSVEGAGQPQHF. V and J are TRBV2 and TRBJ1-5, with 7 bases identical to TRBD1. This CDR3 spans 14 amino acids. Germline V lookup: CDR1 SNHLY, CDR2 FYNNEI. With 4 bases clipped from V and 7 bases from J, the junction kept 7 bases outside the gene matches.

The rearrangement uses TRBV28 and TRBJ1-2; the match to TRBD1 covers 8 bases. In germline, CDR1 is MDHEN, CDR2 SYDVKM. The CDR3 consists of 16 residues. With 6 bases clipped from V and 0 bases from J, the junction kept 9 bases outside the gene matches. CDR3 in amino acids: CASSAPGQEANYGYTF. Written as DNA, the CDR3 is TGTGCCAGCAGCGCTCCGGGACAGGAGGCTAACTATGGCTACACCTTC.

The V call is TRBV28, the J call TRBJ2-1, with 10 positions matching TRBD2. This CDR3 is built from 17 residues. The V gene's germline CDR1 is MDHEN and CDR2 SYDVKM. The V and J ends lost 5 bases and 6 bases, in that order; junction bases with no gene match: 13. The CDR3 DNA reads TGTGCCAGCAGTAACCCGGGACTAGCGACTAGTCTCAATGAGCAGTTCTTC. This translates into CASSNPGLATSLNEQFF.

The rearrangement uses TRBV18 and TRBJ2-3; D uncertain. The CDR3 totals 16 residues. Germline values: CDR1 KGHSH, CDR2 LQKENI. V was cut by 0 bases and J by 8 bases, with 18 bases left in between. Here the CDR3 DNA reads TGTGCCAGCTCACCACCATCGGGTAGCCCAACGGGTACGCAGTATTTT. Protein sequence: CASSPPSGSPTGTQYF. Variable domain in full (rest from reference TRBV18 and TRBJ2-3): NAGVMQNPRHLVRRRGQEARLRCSPMKGHSHVYWYRQLPEEGLKFMVYLQKENIIDESGMPKERFSAEFPKEGPSILRIQQVVRGDSAAYFCASSPPSGSPTGTQYFGPGTRLTVL.

The genes are TRBV14 and TRBJ2-5, with D perhaps TRBD2 (5 bases). CDR1 is SGHDN and CDR2 is FVKESK in the germline V gene. CDR3 length: 14 residues. Between the trimmed V and J ends, which lost 3 bases and 7 bases, there was a span of 15 bases. CDR3 coding DNA: TGTGCCAGCAGCCAGCGCCGCGCCGAGGGGACCCAGTACTTC. Protein: CASSQRRAEGTQYF.

The V call is TRBV15, the J call TRBJ2-3, with D possibly matching TRBD2 (6 bases). Between the trimmed V and J ends, which lost 5 bases and 3 bases, there was a span of 21 bases. Looked up from germline, CDR1 is LNHNV and CDR2 is YYDKDF (reference sequence). This CDR3 region has 17 residues. CDR3 in amino acids: CATSGRGTSHRTDTQYF. The CDR3 DNA sequence: TGTGCCACCAGCGGCCGCGGGACTTCCCATCGAACAGATACGCAGTATTTT.

The rearrangement links TRBV9 to TRBJ1-4; possible D gene TRBD1, 5 bases. Germline V gene data show CDR1 as SGDLS and CDR2 as YYNGEE. V lost 0 bases, J lost 6 bases, and 12 bases lay in between. The CDR3 spans 15 residues. CDR3 sequence: CASSVDRHGDEKLFF. The CDR3 DNA reads TGTGCCAGCAGCGTAGACAGGCATGGTGATGAAAAACTGTTTTTT. Combining the CDR3 with reference TRBV9 and TRBJ1-4 gives the whole variable domain DSGVTQTPKHLITATGQRVTLRCSPRSGDLSVYWYQQSLDQGLQFLIQYYNGEERAKGNILERFSAQQFPDLHSELNLSSLELGDSALYFCASSVDRHGDEKLFFGSGTQLSVL.

The chain is built from TRBV6-6 and TRBJ1-2; 8 positions agree with TRBD1. CDR3 length: 14 residues. Trimming removed 2 bases from V and 6 bases from J; junction bases left unmatched: 5. Germline CDR1 is MNHNY and CDR2 is SVGAGI (reference sequence). The CDR3 DNA reads TGTGCCAGCAGTTACCGGACAGGGTTCGATGGCTACACCTTC. Translated: CASSYRTGFDGYTF.